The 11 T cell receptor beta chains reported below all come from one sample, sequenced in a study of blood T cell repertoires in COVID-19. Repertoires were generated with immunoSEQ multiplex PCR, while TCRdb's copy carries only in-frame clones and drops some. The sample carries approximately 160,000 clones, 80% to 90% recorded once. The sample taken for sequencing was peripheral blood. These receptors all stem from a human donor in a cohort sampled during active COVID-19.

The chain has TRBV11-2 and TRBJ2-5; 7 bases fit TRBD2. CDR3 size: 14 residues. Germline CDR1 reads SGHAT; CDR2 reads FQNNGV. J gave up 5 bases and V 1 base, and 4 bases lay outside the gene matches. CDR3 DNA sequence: TGTGCCAGCAGCTTAGGACCTAGCGGCGAGACCCAGTACTTC. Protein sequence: CASSLGPSGETQYF.

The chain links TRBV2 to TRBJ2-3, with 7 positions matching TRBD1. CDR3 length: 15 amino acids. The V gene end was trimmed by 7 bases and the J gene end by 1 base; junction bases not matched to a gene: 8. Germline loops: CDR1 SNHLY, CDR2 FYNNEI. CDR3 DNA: TGTGCCAGCAATAGAGGGGGCGGAGGCACAGATACGCAGTATTTT. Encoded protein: CASNRGGGGTDTQYF.

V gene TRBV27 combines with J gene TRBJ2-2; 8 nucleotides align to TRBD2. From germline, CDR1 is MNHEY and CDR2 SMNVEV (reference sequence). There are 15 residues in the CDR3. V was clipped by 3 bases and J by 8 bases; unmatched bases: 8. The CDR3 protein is CASSFAGGREGELFF. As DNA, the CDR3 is TGTGCCAGCAGTTTCGCGGGGGGTCGCGAAGGGGAGCTGTTTTTT.

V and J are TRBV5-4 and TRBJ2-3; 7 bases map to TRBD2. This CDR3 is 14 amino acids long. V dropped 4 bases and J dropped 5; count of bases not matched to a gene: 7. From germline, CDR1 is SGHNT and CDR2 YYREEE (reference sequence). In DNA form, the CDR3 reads TGTGCCAGCAGCATCGGACTAGGAATAGATACGCAGTATTTT. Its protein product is CASSIGLGIDTQYF.

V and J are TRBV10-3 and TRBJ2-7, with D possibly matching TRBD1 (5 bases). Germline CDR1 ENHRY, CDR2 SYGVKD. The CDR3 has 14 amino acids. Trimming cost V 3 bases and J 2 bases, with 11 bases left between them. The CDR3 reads CAISDADTAYEQYF. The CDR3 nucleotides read TGTGCCATCAGTGACGCGGACACCGCCTACGAGCAGTACTTC.

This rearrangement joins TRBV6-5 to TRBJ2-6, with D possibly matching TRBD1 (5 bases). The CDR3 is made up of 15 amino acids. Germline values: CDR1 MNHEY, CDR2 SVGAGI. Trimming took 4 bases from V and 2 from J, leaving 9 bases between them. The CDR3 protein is CASSSKGPGANVLTF. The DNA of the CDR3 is TGTGCCAGCAGTTCAAAGGGGCCTGGGGCCAACGTCCTGACTTTC.

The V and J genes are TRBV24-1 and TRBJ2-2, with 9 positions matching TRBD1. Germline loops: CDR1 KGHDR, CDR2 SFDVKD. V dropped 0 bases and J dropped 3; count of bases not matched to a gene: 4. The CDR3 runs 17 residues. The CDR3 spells CATSDLRQGVDTGELFF. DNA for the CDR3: TGTGCCACCAGTGATTTGCGACAGGGGGTGGACACCGGGGAGCTGTTTTTT.

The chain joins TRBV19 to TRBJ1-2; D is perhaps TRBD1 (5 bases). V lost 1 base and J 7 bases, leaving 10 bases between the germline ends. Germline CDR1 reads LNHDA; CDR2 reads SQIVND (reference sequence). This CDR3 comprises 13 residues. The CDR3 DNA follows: TGTGCCAGTAGTATAGCTCAGGGTGGTGGCTACACCTTC. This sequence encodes CASSIAQGGGYTF.

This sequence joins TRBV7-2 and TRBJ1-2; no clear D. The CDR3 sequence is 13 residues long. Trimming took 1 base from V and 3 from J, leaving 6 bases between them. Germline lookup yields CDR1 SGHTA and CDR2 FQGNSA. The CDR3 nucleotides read TGTGCCAGCAGCTTAGTTGGCTACTATGGCTACACCTTC. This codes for CASSLVGYYGYTF.

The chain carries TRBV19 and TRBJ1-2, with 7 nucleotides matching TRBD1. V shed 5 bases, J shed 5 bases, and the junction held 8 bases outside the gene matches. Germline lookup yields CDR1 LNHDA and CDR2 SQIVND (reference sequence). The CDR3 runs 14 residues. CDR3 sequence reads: CASSGHRGGYGYTF. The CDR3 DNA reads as TGTGCCAGTAGTGGGCACAGGGGTGGATATGGCTACACCTTC.

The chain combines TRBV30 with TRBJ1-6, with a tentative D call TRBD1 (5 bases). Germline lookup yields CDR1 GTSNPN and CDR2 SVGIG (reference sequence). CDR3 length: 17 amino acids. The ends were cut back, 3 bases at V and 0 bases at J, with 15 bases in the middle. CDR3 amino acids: CAWRRQSSGSYNSPLHF. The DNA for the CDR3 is TGTGCCTGGAGACGACAGTCCTCGGGCTCCTATAATTCACCCCTCCACTTT. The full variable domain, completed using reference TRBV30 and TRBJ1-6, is SQTIHQWPATLVQPVGSPLSLECTVEGTSNPNLYWYRQAAGRGLQLLFYSVGIGQISSEVPQNLSASRPQDRQFILSSKKLLLSDSGFYLCAWRRQSSGSYNSPLHFGNGTRLTVT.